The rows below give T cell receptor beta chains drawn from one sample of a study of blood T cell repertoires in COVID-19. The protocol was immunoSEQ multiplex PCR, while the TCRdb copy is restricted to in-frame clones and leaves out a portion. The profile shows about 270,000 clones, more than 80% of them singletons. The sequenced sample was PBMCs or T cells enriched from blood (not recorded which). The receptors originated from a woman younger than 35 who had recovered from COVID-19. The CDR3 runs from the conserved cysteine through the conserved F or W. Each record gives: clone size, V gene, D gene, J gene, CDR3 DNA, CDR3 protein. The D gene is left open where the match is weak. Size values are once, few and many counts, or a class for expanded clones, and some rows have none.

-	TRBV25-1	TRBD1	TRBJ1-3	TGTGCCAGCAGTCATACGGGACAGGGAGTATCAGGAAACACCATATATTTT	CASSHTGQGVSGNTIYF
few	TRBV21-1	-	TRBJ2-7	TGTGCCAGCACCCCACGCCACAGGGTATACGAGCAGTACTTC	CASTPRHRVYEQYF
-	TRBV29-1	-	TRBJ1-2	TGCAGCGGGCTGGCAGGGGCGTCCCTCTATGGCTACACCTTC	CSGLAGASLYGYTF
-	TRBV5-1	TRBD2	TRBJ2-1	TGCGCCAGCAGCTTTAGCGGGGGGGCGGTCAATGAGCAGTTCTTC	CASSFSGGAVNEQFF
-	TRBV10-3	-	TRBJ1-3	TGTGCCATCAGTGCGCAGGGCCAAGGAAACACCATATATTTT	CAISAQGQGNTIYF
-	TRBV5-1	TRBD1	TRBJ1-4	TGCGCCAGCAGCTTCGGGCAGGGGGATGAAAAACTGTTTTTT	CASSFGQGDEKLFF
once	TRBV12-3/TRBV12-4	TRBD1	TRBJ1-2	TGTGCCAGCAGCCGGACAGGGTATGGCTACACCTTC	CASSRTGYGYTF
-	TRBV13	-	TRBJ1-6	TGTGCCAGCAGCTTAGGCCTTGGGGGGACCCTCCACTTT	CASSLGLGGTLHF
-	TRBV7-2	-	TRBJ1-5	TGTGCCAGCAGCTTACTAGGGGCTGGAAATCAGCCCCAGCATTTT	CASSLLGAGNQPQHF
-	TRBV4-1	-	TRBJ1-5	TGCGCCAGCAGCCAAGTAGTAGCAGAGAATCAGCCCCAGCATTTT	CASSQVVAENQPQHF
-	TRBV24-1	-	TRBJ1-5	TGTGCCACCAGTGGTCCCCGGGATCAGCCCCAGCATTTT	CATSGPRDQPQHF
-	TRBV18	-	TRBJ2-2	TGTGCCAGCTCACGACAGACGAACACCGGGGAGCTGTTTTTT	CASSRQTNTGELFF
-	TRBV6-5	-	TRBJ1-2	TGTGCCAGCAGTTACCGGTGGGCCAACTATGGCTACACCTTC	CASSYRWANYGYTF
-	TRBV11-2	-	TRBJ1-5	TGTGCCAGCAGCTTAGATGGGGGGGGCCGGCAGCCCCAGCATTTT	CASSLDGGGRQPQHF
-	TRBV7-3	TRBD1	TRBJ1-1	TGTGCCAGCAGCAAAGGACAGGGACGGACTGAAGCTTTCTTT	CASSKGQGRTEAFF
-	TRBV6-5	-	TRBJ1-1	TGTGCCAGCAGTTACTCTGGCCCATATGGAGCTTTCTTT	CASSYSGPYGAFF
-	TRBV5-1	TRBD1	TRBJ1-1	TGCGCCAGCAGCTTGCAGGGGGCTAAGGACACTGAAGCTTTCTTT	CASSLQGAKDTEAFF
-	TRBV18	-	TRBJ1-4	TGTGCCAGCTCCCCCTTAAGGACGGCGAGGGATGAAAAACTGTTTTTT	CASSPLRTARDEKLFF
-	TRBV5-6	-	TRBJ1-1	TGTGCCAGCAGCCAATCTCCCGGGGGGAACACTGAAGCTTTCTTT	CASSQSPGGNTEAFF
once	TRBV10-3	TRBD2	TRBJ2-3	TGTGCCACCACTAGCGGGGGACTCGAAGATACGCAGTATTTT	CATTSGGLEDTQYF
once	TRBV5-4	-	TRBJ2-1	TGTGCCAGCAGCACGGGTGAAAGGAATGAGCAGTTCTTC	CASSTGERNEQFF
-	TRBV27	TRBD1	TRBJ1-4	TGTGCCAGCAGTCCCGGCCAGGGGGCCAAGGAAAAACTGTTTTTT	CASSPGQGAKEKLFF
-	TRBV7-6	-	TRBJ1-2	TGTGCCAGCAGCTTAGGTCCGGCAGACGGGTATGGCTACACCTTC	CASSLGPADGYGYTF
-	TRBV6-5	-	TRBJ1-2	TGTGCCAGCAGTTACTCGGGCAGGGGCCTTAGCTATGGCTACACCTTC	CASSYSGRGLSYGYTF
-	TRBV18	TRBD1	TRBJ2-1	TGTGCCAGCTCACCAAAAGACGGACAGGGATTCTACAATGAGCAGTTCTTC	CASSPKDGQGFYNEQFF
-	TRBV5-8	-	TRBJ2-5	TGTGCCAGCAGCTTGCAGGAGACCCAGTACTTC	CASSLQETQYF
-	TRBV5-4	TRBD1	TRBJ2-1	TGTGCCAGCAGCCAAGACAGGGCCGTTGAGCGGACTGCCTACAATGAGCAGTTCTTC	CASSQDRAVERTAYNEQFF
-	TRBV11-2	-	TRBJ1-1	TGTGCCAGCAGCCGAGCCGGTAAAGAAGCTTTCTTT	CASSRAGKEAFF
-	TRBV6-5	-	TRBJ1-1	TGTGCCAGCAGTTACGGTGGGGAGGCTTTCTTT	CASSYGGEAFF